Sequencing of this T cell receptor (beta chain) was carried out in a study of radiotherapy plus CTLA-4 blockade in lung cancer. Study in general: Objective responses were seen in around 20% of patients, disease control in 25% to 35%. General study findings and limits: In blood, tumor-derived TCR clones expanded after radiotherapy plus ipilimumab. Increased serum interferon-beta after radiation also reportedly predicted response strongly.

This clone was seen a single time. Antigen unknown. Focal radiation was given together with CTLA-4 blockade (ipilimumab) to patients with chemo-refractory metastatic non-small-cell lung cancer. Profiled with immunoSEQ multiplex PCR; TCRdb holds only in-frame clones, not every one. The top ten hold 3% to 5% of the sample, which has 80,000 or so clones, around 78% seen once. The sequencing used peripheral blood, collected from a patient treated with radiotherapy plus ipilimumab. This TCR was recovered from a human donor with non-small cell lung cancer who had a partial response to radiotherapy plus ipilimumab. Some clones in this sample may be carry-over from other donors' samples.

The CDR3 nucleotides are TGTGCCAGCTCCCGAGGTCGTTATAGCGGGAGGGGAGATACGCAGTATTTT. It translates to CASSRGRYSGRGDTQYF. The chain recombines TRBV7-9 with TRBJ2-3, with 11 bases that match TRBD2. V gave up 8 bases and J gave up 5 bases; unmatched junction bases: 15. The CDR3 has 17 residues. Germline lookup yields CDR1 SEHNR and CDR2 FQNEAQ (reference sequence).